Listed here are 30 T cell receptor beta chains from one sample, sequenced in a study of T cell repertoires in cytomegalovirus infection. TCRdb ran MiXCR on the reads and lists one entry per CDR3 protein. The table lists 300,000 to 400,000 distinct CDR3 sequences, roughly 25% of them singletons. Their specific antigens are unknown. Sequences were derived from cultured PBMCs, sampled from culture after CMV antigen stimulation. The receptors stem from a human donor in good health (CMV status not recorded). Some clones in this sample may be carry-over from other donors' samples.

The chain joins TRBV5-1 to TRBJ2-2, with D maybe TRBD2 (6 bases). Germline V lookup: CDR1 SGHRS, CDR2 YFSETQ. Deletions cut 0 bases from V and 3 bases from J, with 6 bases between. The CDR3 is 14 residues long. The CDR3 is CASSLGLDTGELFF. The CDR3 region has the DNA TGCGCCAGCAGCTTGGGACTAGACACCGGGGAGCTGTTTTTT.

This clonotype was recorded at least ten times. The chain links TRBV7-3 to TRBJ2-5; 7 nucleotides match TRBD2. CDR3 length: 13 residues. CDR1 and CDR2 (germline): SGHTA, FQGTGA. V gave up 6 bases and J gave up 5 bases; unmatched junction bases: 6. For the CDR3, the DNA is TGTGCCAGCAGTAGGGGACTAACGGAGACCCAGTACTTC. It translates to CASSRGLTETQYF.

The V gene is TRBV4-1, the J gene TRBJ2-2; D gene uncertain. The ends were cut back, 4 bases at V and 3 bases at J, with 9 bases in the middle. The CDR3 extends over 14 amino acids. The germline gives CDR1 MGHRA, CDR2 YSYEKL. The CDR3 loop reads CASSRQVDTGELFF. CDR3 DNA: TGCGCCAGCAGCCGCCAGGTGGACACCGGGGAGCTGTTTTTT.

V and J are TRBV7-2 and TRBJ2-3; possibly TRBD2 for D (6 bases). CDR1 and CDR2 from the germline V gene are SGHTA and FQGNSA. The V end lost 3 bases, the J end lost 5 bases, and 18 bases lay between the germline ends. CDR3 length equals 16 residues. The DNA for the CDR3 is TGTGCCAGCAGCTTCCCCCCGGGGGAGTTTGTAGATACGCAGTATTTT. This sequence encodes CASSFPPGEFVDTQYF.

V and J are TRBV7-9 and TRBJ2-2; D call uncertain. Trimming stripped 8 bases from V and 1 base from J, with 11 bases between. In germline, CDR1 is SEHNR, CDR2 FQNEAQ (reference sequence). The CDR3 contains 14 residues. CDR3 nucleotide sequence: TGTGCCAGCCCCTGGATTCAGAACACCGGGGAGCTGTTTTTT. This sequence encodes CASPWIQNTGELFF.

The rearrangement joins TRBV12-3 or TRBV12-4 to TRBJ1-1; the D gene is possibly TRBD1 (5 bases). Trimming pared 3 bases from V and 8 bases from J, leaving 13 bases between. The CDR3 sequence is 13 residues long. Here the CDR3 reads CASSFGQKREAFF. CDR3 DNA sequence: TGTGCCAGCAGTTTTGGACAAAAACGGGAAGCTTTCTTT.

The genes are TRBV7-9 and TRBJ2-3; D is possibly TRBD1 or TRBD2 (5 bases each). This CDR3 is built from 14 residues. Germline CDR1 SEHNR, CDR2 FQNEAQ (reference sequence). V was cut by 4 bases and J by 5 bases, with 13 bases left in between. CDR3 residues: CASSWGTAEDTQYF. CDR3 coding DNA: TGTGCCAGCAGCTGGGGGACCGCTGAAGATACGCAGTATTTT.

This chain joins TRBV19 and TRBJ1-2; no clear D gene. CDR1 and CDR2 from the germline V gene are LNHDA and SQIVND (reference sequence). CDR3 size: 17 residues. The V end lost 5 bases, the J end lost 0 bases, and 19 bases lay between the germline ends. The CDR3 DNA sequence: TGTGCCAGTAGTTTGGCCCTCGGTGCAATGTCTAACTATGGCTACACCTTC. Translating gives CASSLALGAMSNYGYTF.

This clonotype has a handful of counts. The V call is TRBV7-2, the J call TRBJ2-3; either TRBD1 or TRBD2 may supply D (5 bases each). This CDR3 is 16 amino acids long. CDR1 and CDR2 from the germline V gene are SGHTA and FQGNSA. Trimming left V 7 bases short and J 6 bases short, with 23 bases between. The DNA for the CDR3 is TGTGCCAGCAAACTCAAAGGGACGGACCGTTGGGATACGCAGTATTTT. It yields the protein CASKLKGTDRWDTQYF.

This clonotype was seen repeatedly, ten times or more. The chain carries TRBV7-2 and TRBJ2-1; the match to TRBD2 covers 14 bases. The trim removed 2 bases at V and 7 bases at J, leaving 13 bases unmatched. CDR1 and CDR2 from the germline V gene are SGHTA and FQGNSA. This CDR3 is 19 amino acids long. CDR3 DNA: TGTGCCAGCAGCTTATTCCCGGGACTAGCGGGAGTAGTGACGAATGAGCAGTTCTTC. Translation: CASSLFPGLAGVVTNEQFF.

This clonotype was seen a few times. The chain joins TRBV6-6 to TRBJ2-5; no definite D call. CDR1 and CDR2 from the germline V gene are MNHNY and SVGAGI (reference sequence). The CDR3 runs to 13 residues. V lost 10 bases and J lost 0, with 12 bases in between. As DNA, the CDR3 is TGTGCCACCCAGTATCGGTACCAAGAGACCCAGTACTTC. Translating gives CATQYRYQETQYF.

V usage is TRBV4-1 and J usage is TRBJ1-5, with D possibly TRBD1 on 5 matching bases. Germline CDR1 reads MGHRA; CDR2 reads YSYEKL. V was cut by 2 bases and J by 8 bases, with 16 bases left in between. The length of the CDR3 is 15 residues. CDR3 bases: TGCGCCAGCAGCCAACAATTGGCAGGGTTGGAGCCCCAGCATTTT. Residues: CASSQQLAGLEPQHF.

The V call is TRBV7-6, the J call TRBJ2-7; D uncertain. The CDR3 is 14 amino acids. Germline V CDR1 and CDR2: SGHVS, FNYEAQ. Deletions cut 5 bases from V and 5 bases from J, with 16 bases between. CDR3 nucleotide sequence: TGTGCCAGCAGCCCCTACAGTGGCTTGGACGAGCAGTACTTC. It specifies CASSPYSGLDEQYF.

Ten or more counts support this clonotype. The genes are TRBV7-2 and TRBJ2-5, with D unresolved. Germline CDR1 SGHTA, CDR2 FQGNSA. This CDR3 has 14 amino acids. V dropped 1 base and J dropped 7 bases, with 13 bases sitting between them. In DNA form, the CDR3 reads TGTGCCAGCAGCTTAGTTGCCGAGTCAGGGACCCAGTACTTC. This codes for CASSLVAESGTQYF.

This chain links TRBV7-2 with TRBJ2-1; possible D gene TRBD2, 5 bases. The CDR3 is made up of 14 amino acids. Germline V CDR1 and CDR2: SGHTA, FQGNSA. V was cut by 3 bases and J by 9 bases, with 15 bases left in between. CDR3 sequence: CASSFSGVYSEQFF. The CDR3 region has the DNA TGTGCCAGCAGCTTTTCCGGGGTCTATAGTGAGCAGTTCTTC.

This clonotype was seen ten or more times. The chain employs TRBV6-2 or TRBV6-3 and TRBJ2-1; no firm D call. V gave up 3 bases and J gave up 7 bases, with 16 bases separating them. From germline, CDR1 is MNHEY and CDR2 SVGEGT. The CDR3 loop spans 15 amino acids. CDR3 DNA: TGTGCCAGCAGTTATTATTCCGTGGGAATGAATGAGCAGTTCTTC. This gives the protein CASSYYSVGMNEQFF.

In this sample, this clonotype turned up a few times. The chain combines TRBV6-1 with TRBJ1-4; D ambiguous. The CDR3 extends over 15 amino acids. Trimming left V 7 bases short and J 0 bases short, with 12 bases between. Per the germline V gene, CDR1 is MNHNS and CDR2 is SASEGT. CDR3 DNA: TGTGCCAGCAAGGGCAGTTGGGCAACTAATGAAAAACTGTTTTTT. Translated: CASKGSWATNEKLFF.

The chain combines TRBV6-2 or TRBV6-3 with TRBJ2-7, with unresolved D. Trimming stripped 4 bases from V and 2 bases from J, with 9 bases between. CDR3 size: 13 residues. CDR1 and CDR2 (germline): MNHEY, SVGEGT. The CDR3 bases are TGTGCCAGCAGTTTTAAACTTGCCTACGAGCAGTACGTC. Encoded protein: CASSFKLAYEQYV.

The CDR3 spells CASSQGEANYGYTF. The CDR3 DNA sequence: TGTGCCAGCAGCCAAGGTGAAGCTAACTATGGCTACACCTTC. This chain connects TRBV3-1 to TRBJ1-2, with D uncertain. The CDR3 contains 14 residues. Germline V CDR1 and CDR2: LGHDT, YNNKEL (reference sequence). V gave up 1 base and J gave up 0 bases, with 6 bases separating them.

This clonotype appeared a few times. This chain uses TRBV5-5 with TRBJ2-7; D may match TRBD1 or TRBD2 (5 bases each). Germline V gene lookup returns CDR1 SGHKS and CDR2 YYEKEE (reference sequence). Trimming shortened V by 0 bases and J by 3 bases, and 10 bases separated the two germline ends. This CDR3 region has 14 residues. The CDR3 spells CASSLAGTHYEQYV. In DNA, the CDR3 is TGTGCCAGCAGCTTGGCGGGGACCCACTACGAGCAGTACGTC.

This clonotype has a count of ten or more. CDR3 nucleotides: TGTGCCAGCAGCTTAGTGTGGCGAGAAACCCAGTACTTC. Protein sequence: CASSLVWRETQYF. The chain has TRBV11-2 and TRBJ2-5; unclear D gene. The CDR3 runs 13 residues. The germline V gene encodes CDR1 SGHAT and CDR2 FQNNGV. The V gene lost 1 base and the J gene lost 8 bases, with 11 bases spanning the gap.

This clonotype has just a few counts. The CDR3 protein is CSARDQGQGAYQPQHF. CDR3 nucleotides: TGCAGTGCTAGAGATCAGGGGCAGGGGGCTTATCAGCCCCAGCATTTT. The rearrangement uses TRBV20-1 and TRBJ1-5, with 8 positions matching TRBD1. In germline, CDR1 is DFQATT, CDR2 SNEGSKA (reference sequence). The V gene end was trimmed by 0 bases and the J gene end by 5 bases; junction bases not matched to a gene: 9. The CDR3 is 16 residues long.

In its sample, this clonotype was seen a few times. The gene calls are TRBV12-3 or TRBV12-4 and TRBJ2-5, with TRBD2 matching over 7 bases. The V segment lost 5 bases and the J segment 1 base; nucleotides outside the gene matches: 10. This CDR3 spans 16 amino acids. CDR3 DNA: TGTGCCAGCAGTCCGGAGACTAGCTTCTTCCAAGAGACCCAGTACTTC. Encoded protein: CASSPETSFFQETQYF.

This chain's CDR3 is CASSTQGGNTQYF. CDR3 nucleotide sequence: TGTGCCAGTAGTACCCAAGGTGGAAATACGCAGTATTTT. The V and J genes are TRBV19 and TRBJ2-3, with D uncertain. Germline lookup yields CDR1 LNHDA and CDR2 SQIVND (reference sequence). Trimming stripped 4 bases from V and 7 bases from J, with 12 bases between. The CDR3 has 13 amino acids.

To note about this clonotype: An end of the junction differs from the germline gene, which may be a read error. V and J are TRBV5-6 and TRBJ2-7, with 7 bases aligning to TRBD1. CDR3 length: 14 amino acids. From germline, CDR1 is SGHDT and CDR2 YYEEEE. CDR3 DNA: TGTGCCAGCAGCTTGACAGGGGTGGGCTACGGGCAGTACTTC. Protein: CASSLTGVGYGQYF.

In its sample, this clonotype was seen many times. The chain joins TRBV7-3 to TRBJ1-1; possible D gene TRBD1, 6 bases. Looked up from germline, CDR1 is SGHTA and CDR2 is FQGTGA. Deletions cut 3 bases from V and 1 base from J, with 9 bases between. This CDR3 has 14 residues. The CDR3 region has the DNA TGTGCCAGCAGCTTTGGGGGCCAGAACACTGAAGCTTTCTTT. Translation: CASSFGGQNTEAFF.

A note on this clonotype: A much larger clone differs by one base, so this may be a read error. V is TRBV7-2 and J is TRBJ2-2, with D tentatively TRBD2 (5 bases). This CDR3 region has 13 residues. The germline V gene encodes CDR1 SGHTA and CDR2 FQGNSA. The CDR3 DNA sequence: TGTGCCAGCAGTCCCGACGGGCCCGGGGTGCTGTTTTTT. Translated, it gives CASSPDGPGVLFF.

This chain connects TRBV12-3 or TRBV12-4 to TRBJ2-3; 7 bases map to TRBD2. The CDR3 runs 17 residues. The V and J ends lost 7 bases and 0 bases, in that order; junction bases with no gene match: 13. The CDR3 DNA is TGTGCCAGCACCTTGCGACTAGCCGACGCTAGCACAGATACGCAGTATTTT. This codes for CASTLRLADASTDTQYF.

There are many counts of this clonotype. The rearrangement joins TRBV7-2 to TRBJ2-1; tentative D call: TRBD2 (5 bases). Trimming removed 2 bases at V and 7 bases at J, with 9 bases between. Germline V gene sequence: CDR1 SGHTA, CDR2 FQGNSA. This CDR3 comprises 13 residues. The CDR3 DNA is TGTGCCAGCAGCTTACCTAGCTGGAATGAGCAGTTCTTC. Translated: CASSLPSWNEQFF.

This chain links TRBV10-3 with TRBJ2-1, with 8 bases identical to TRBD2. Germline assignment: CDR1 ENHRY and CDR2 SYGVKD. The CDR3 consists of 15 residues. Unmatched junction bases numbered 16, after V lost 11 bases and J lost 7 bases. CDR3 bases: TGTGCCTCCGGGGCTCGGGAGGGCCTGGGGAATGAGCAGTTCTTC. Its protein product is CASGAREGLGNEQFF.